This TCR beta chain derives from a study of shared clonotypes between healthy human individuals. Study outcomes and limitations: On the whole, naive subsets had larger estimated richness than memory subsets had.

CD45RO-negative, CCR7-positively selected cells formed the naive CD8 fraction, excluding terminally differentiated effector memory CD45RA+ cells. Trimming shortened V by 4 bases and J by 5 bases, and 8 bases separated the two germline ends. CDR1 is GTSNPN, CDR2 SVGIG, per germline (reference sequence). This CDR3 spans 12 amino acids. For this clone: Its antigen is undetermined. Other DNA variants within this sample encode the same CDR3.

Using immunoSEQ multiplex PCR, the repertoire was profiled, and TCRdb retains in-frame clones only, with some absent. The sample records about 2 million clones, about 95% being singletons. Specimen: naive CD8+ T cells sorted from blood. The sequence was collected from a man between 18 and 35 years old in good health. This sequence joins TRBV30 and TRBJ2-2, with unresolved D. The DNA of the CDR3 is TGTGCCTGGAATTGGGGAACCGGGGAGCTGTTTTTT. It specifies CAWNWGTGELFF.